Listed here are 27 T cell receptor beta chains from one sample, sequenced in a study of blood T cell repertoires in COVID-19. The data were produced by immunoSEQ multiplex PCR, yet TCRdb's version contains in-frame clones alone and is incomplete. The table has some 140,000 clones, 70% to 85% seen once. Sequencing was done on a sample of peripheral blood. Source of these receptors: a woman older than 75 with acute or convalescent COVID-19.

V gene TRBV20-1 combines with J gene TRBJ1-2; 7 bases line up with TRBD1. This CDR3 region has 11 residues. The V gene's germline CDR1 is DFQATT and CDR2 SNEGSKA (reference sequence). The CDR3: CGSDRDYGYTF. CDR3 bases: TGCGGAAGCGACAGGGACTATGGCTACACCTTC.

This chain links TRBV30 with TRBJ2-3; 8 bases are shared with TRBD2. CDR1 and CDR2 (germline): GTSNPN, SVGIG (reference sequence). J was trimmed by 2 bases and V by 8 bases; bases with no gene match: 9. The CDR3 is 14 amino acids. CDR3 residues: CARDERGSTDTQYF. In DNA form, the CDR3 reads TGTGCCCGCGATGAGCGGGGGTCCACAGATACGCAGTATTTT.

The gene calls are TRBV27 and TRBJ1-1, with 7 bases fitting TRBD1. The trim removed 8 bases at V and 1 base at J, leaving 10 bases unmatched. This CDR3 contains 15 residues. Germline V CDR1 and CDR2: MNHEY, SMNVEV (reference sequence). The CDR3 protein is CASWATTGWNTEAFF. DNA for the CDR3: TGTGCCAGCTGGGCGACGACAGGGTGGAACACTGAAGCTTTCTTT.

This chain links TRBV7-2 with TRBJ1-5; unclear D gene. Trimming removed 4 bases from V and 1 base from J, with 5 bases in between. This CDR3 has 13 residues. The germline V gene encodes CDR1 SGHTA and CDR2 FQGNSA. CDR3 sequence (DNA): TGTGCCAGCAGCTCTAGGAGCAATCAGCCCCAGCATTTT. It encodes CASSSRSNQPQHF.

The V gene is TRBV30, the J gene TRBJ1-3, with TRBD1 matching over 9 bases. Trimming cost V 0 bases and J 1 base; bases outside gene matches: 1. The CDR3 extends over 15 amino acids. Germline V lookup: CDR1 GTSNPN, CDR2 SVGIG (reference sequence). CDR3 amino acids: CAWSVGTGSGNTIYF. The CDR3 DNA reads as TGTGCCTGGAGTGTGGGGACAGGGTCTGGAAACACCATATATTTT. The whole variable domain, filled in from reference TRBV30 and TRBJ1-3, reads SQTIHQWPATLVQPVGSPLSLECTVEGTSNPNLYWYRQAAGRGLQLLFYSVGIGQISSEVPQNLSASRPQDRQFILSSKKLLLSDSGFYLCAWSVGTGSGNTIYFGEGSWLTVV.

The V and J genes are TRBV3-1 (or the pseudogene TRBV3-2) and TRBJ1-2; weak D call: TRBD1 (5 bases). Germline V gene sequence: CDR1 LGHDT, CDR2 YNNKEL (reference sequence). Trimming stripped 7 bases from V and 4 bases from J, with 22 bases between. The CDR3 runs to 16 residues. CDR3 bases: TGTGCCAGCACCCCTAAAAGTCCGGACACTTTCTATGGCTACACCTTC. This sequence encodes CASTPKSPDTFYGYTF.

In DNA form, the CDR3 reads TGTGCCTGGAGCCGGGACAGTAACTATGGCTACACCTTC. Translation gives CAWSRDSNYGYTF. The rearrangement joins TRBV30 to TRBJ1-2; 7 positions match TRBD1. V lost 3 bases, J lost 1 base, and 2 bases stayed unmatched. This CDR3 region has 13 residues. CDR1 is GTSNPN and CDR2 is SVGIG in the germline V gene (reference sequence).

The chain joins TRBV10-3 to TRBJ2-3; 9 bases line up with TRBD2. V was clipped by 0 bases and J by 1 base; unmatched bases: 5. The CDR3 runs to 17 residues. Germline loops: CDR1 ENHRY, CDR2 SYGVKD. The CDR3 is CAISESKRGAGTDTQYF. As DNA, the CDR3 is TGTGCCATCAGTGAGTCGAAGCGGGGGGCTGGCACAGATACGCAGTATTTT.

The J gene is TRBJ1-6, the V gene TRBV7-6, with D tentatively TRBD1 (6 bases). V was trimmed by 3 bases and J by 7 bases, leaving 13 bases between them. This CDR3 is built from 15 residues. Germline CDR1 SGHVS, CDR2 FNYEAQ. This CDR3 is CASSFSRGPNSPLHF. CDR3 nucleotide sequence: TGTGCCAGCAGCTTTTCGCGGGGGCCGAATTCACCCCTCCACTTT.

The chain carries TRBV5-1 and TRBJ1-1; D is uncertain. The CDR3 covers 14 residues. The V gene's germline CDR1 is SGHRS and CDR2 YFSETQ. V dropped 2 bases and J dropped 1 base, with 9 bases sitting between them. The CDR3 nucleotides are TGCGCCAGCAGCTTTGGGAGGCCGAACACTGAAGCTTTCTTT. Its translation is CASSFGRPNTEAFF.

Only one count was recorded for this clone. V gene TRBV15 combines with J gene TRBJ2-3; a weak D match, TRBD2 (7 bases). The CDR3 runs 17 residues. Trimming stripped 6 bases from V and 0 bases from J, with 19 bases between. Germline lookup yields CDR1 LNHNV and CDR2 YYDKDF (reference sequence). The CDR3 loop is CATSTRGAGPSTDTQYF. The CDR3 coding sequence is TGTGCCACCAGTACCCGGGGGGCAGGACCGAGCACAGATACGCAGTATTTT.

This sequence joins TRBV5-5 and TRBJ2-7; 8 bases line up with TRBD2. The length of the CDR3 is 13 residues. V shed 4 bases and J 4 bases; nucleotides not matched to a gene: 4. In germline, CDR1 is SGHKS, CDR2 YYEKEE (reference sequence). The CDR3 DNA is TGTGCCAGCAGCCCCCAGCGGGGGTACGAGCAGTACTTC. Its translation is CASSPQRGYEQYF.

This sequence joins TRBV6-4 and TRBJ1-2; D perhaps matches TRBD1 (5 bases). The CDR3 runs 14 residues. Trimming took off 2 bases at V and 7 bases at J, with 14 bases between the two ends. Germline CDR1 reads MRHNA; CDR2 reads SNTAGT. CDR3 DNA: TGTGCCAGCAGTGACGAGGCGGGGCTCGGTGGCTACACCTTC. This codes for CASSDEAGLGGYTF.

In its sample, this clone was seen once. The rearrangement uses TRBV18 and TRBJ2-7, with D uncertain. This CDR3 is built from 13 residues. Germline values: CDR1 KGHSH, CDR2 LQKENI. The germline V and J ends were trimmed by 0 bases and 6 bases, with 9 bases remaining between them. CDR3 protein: CASSPPVQAEQYF. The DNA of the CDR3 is TGTGCCAGCTCACCACCGGTCCAGGCCGAGCAGTACTTC.

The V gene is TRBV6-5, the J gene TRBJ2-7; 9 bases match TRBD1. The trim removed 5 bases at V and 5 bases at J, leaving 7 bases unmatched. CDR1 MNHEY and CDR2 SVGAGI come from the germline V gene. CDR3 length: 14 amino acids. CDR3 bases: TGTGCCAGCAGTCGACAGGGGGGGGTCCACGAGCAGTACTTC. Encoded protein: CASSRQGGVHEQYF.

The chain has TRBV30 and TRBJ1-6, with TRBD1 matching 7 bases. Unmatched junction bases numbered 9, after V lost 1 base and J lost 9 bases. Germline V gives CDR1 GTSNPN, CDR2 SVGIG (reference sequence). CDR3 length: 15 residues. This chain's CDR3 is CAWSGIGTVGSPLHF. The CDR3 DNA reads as TGTGCCTGGAGTGGAATAGGGACAGTCGGTTCACCCCTCCACTTT. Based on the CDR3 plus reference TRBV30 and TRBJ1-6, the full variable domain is SQTIHQWPATLVQPVGSPLSLECTVEGTSNPNLYWYRQAAGRGLQLLFYSVGIGQISSEVPQNLSASRPQDRQFILSSKKLLLSDSGFYLCAWSGIGTVGSPLHFGNGTRLTVT.

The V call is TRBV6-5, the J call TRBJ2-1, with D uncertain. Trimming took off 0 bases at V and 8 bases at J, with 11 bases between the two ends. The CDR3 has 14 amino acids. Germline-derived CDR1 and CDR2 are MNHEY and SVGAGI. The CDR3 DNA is TGTGCCAGCAGTTACTCAGGCGGTGGCGATGAGCAGTTCTTC. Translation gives CASSYSGGGDEQFF.

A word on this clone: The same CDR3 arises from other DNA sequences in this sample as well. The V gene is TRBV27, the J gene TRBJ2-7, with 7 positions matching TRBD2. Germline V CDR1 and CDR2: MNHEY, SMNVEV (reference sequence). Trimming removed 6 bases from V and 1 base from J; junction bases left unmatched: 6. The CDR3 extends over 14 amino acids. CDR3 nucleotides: TGTGCCAGCAGCCTCGGGGGGATATCCTACGAGCAGTACTTC. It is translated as CASSLGGISYEQYF.

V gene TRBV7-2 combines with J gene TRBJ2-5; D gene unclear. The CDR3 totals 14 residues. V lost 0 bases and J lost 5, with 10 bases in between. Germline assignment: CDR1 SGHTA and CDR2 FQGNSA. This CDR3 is CASSLAARTETQYF. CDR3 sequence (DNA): TGTGCCAGCAGCTTAGCGGCCAGAACGGAGACCCAGTACTTC.

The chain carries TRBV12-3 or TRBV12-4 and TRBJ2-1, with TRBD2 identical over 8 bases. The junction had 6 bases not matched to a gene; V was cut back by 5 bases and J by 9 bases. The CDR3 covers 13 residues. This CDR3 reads CASSTMTSVEQFF. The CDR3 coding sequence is TGTGCCAGCAGTACTATGACTAGCGTTGAGCAGTTCTTC.

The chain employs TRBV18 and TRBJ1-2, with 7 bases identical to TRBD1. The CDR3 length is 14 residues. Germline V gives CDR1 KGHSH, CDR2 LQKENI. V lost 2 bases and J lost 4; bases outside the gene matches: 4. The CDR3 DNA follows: TGTGCCAGCTCACCATTGACAGGGACCTATGGCTACACCTTC. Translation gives CASSPLTGTYGYTF.

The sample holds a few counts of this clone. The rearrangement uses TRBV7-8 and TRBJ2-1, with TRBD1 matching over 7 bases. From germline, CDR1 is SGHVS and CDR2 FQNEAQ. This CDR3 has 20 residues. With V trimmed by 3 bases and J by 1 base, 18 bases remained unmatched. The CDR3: CASSFRGGAEKSTSYNEQFF. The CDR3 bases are TGTGCCAGCAGCTTTAGAGGGGGCGCAGAAAAATCCACTTCCTACAATGAGCAGTTCTTC.

The CDR3 sequence is CASSIGLLGNEQFF. In DNA form, the CDR3 reads TGTGCCAGTAGTATCGGTCTGCTTGGTAATGAGCAGTTCTTC. This rearrangement joins TRBV19 to TRBJ2-1; D is uncertain. The CDR3 has 14 residues. Germline values: CDR1 LNHDA, CDR2 SQIVND (reference sequence). Trimming shortened V by 3 bases and J by 7 bases, and 13 bases separated the two germline ends.

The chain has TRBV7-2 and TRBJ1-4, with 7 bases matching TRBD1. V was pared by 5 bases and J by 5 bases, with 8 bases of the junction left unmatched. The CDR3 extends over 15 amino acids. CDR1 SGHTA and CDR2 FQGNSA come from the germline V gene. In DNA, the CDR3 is TGTGCCAGCAGCAGAGGACAGGCGTTAAATGAAAAACTGTTTTTT. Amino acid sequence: CASSRGQALNEKLFF.

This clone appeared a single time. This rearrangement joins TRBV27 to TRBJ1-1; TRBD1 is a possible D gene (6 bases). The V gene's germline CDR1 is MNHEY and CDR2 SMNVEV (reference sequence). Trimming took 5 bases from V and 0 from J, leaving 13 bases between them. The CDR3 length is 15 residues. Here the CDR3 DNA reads TGTGCCAGCAGTCCCCGACAGGACTTGAACACTGAAGCTTTCTTT. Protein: CASSPRQDLNTEAFF.

CDR3: CASSLAGGRWETQYF. In DNA, the CDR3 is TGTGCCAGCAGCTTGGCTGGGGGCAGGTGGGAGACCCAGTACTTC. This chain connects TRBV5-8 to TRBJ2-5, with D possibly TRBD1 on 6 matching bases. The V and J ends lost 0 bases and 5 bases respectively, with 14 bases between them. The length of the CDR3 is 15 residues. Germline values: CDR1 SGHTS, CDR2 YDEGEE. Full variable domain (missing parts from reference TRBV5-8 and TRBJ2-5): EAGVTQSPTHLIKTRGQQATLRCSPISGHTSVYWYQQALGLGLQFLLWYDEGEERNRGNFPPRFSGRQFPNYSSELNVNALELEDSALYLCASSLAGGRWETQYFGPGTRLLVL.

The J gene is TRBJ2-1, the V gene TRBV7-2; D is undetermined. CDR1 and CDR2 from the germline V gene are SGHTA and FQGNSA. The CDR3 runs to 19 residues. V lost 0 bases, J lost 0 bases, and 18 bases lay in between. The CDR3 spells CASSLALNRQVISYNEQFF. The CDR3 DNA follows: TGTGCCAGCAGCTTAGCGCTAAATCGGCAGGTGATCTCCTACAATGAGCAGTTCTTC.